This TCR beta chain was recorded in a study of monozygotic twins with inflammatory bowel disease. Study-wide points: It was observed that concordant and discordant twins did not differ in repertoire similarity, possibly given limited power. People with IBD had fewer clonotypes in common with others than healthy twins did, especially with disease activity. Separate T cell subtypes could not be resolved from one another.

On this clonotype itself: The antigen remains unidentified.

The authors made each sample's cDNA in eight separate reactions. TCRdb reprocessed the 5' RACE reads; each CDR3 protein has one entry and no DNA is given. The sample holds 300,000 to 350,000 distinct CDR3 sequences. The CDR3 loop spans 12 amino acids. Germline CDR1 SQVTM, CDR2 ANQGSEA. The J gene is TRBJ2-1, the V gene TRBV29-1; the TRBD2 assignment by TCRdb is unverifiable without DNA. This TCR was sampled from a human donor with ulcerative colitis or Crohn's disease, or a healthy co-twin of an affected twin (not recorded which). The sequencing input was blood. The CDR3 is CSVGLAGNEQFF.